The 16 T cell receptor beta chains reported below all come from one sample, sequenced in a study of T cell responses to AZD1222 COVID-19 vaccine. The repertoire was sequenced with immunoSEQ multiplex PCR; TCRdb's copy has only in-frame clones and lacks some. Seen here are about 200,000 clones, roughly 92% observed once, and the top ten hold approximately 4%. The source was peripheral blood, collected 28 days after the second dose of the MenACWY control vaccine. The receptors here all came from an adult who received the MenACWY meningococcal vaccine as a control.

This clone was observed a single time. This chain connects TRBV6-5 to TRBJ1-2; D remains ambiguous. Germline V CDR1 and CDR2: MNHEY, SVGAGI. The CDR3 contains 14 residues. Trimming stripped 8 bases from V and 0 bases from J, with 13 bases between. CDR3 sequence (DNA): TGTGCCAGCTCCACTGGATCGCCTAACTATGGCTACACCTTC. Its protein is CASSTGSPNYGYTF.

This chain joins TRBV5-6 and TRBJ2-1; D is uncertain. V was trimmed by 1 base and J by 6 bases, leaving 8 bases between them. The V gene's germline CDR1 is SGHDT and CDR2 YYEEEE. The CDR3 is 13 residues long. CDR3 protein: CASSLWASNEQFF. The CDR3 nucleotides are TGTGCCAGCAGCTTGTGGGCGAGCAATGAGCAGTTCTTC.

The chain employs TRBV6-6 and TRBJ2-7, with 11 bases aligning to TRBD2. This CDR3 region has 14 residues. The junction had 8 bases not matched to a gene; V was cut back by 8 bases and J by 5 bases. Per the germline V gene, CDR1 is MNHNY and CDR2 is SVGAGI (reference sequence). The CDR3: CASQRGLAADEQYF. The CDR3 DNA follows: TGTGCCAGCCAGAGGGGACTAGCGGCTGACGAGCAGTACTTC.

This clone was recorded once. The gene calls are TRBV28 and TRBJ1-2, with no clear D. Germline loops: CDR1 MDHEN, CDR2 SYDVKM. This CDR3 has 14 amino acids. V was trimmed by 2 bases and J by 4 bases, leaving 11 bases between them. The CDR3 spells CASSLTGKGYGYTF. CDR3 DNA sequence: TGTGCCAGCAGTTTAACTGGAAAAGGCTATGGCTACACCTTC.

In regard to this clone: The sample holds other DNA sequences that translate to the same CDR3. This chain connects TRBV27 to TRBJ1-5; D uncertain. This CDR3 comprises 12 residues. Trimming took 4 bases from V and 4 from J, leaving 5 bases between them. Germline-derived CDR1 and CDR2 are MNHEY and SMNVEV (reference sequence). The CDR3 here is CASSSQNQPQHF. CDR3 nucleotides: TGTGCCAGCAGTTCCCAAAATCAGCCCCAGCATTTT.

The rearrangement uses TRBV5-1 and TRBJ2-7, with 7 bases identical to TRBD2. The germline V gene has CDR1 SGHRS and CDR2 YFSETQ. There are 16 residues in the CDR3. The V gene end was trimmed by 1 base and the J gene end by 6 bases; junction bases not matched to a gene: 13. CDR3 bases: TGCGCCAGCAGCTTGATAGTAGGTGGGAGGGCCGGCGAGCAGTACTTC. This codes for CASSLIVGGRAGEQYF.

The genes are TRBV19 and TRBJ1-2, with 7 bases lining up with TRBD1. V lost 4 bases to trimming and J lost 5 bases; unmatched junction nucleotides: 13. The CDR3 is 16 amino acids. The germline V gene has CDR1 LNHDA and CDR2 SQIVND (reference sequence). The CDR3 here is CASSTPGQTTVYGYTF. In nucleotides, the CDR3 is TGTGCCAGTAGTACTCCGGGACAGACTACCGTATATGGCTACACCTTC.

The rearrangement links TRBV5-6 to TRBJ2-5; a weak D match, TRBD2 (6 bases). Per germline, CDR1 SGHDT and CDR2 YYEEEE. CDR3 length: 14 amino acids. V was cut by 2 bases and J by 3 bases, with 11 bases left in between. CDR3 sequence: CASSFRDFEETQYF. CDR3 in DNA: TGTGCCAGCAGCTTCCGGGACTTCGAAGAGACCCAGTACTTC.

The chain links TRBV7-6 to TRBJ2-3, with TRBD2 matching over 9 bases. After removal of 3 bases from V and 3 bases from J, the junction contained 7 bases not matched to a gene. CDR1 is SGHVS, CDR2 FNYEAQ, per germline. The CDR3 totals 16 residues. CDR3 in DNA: TGTGCCAGCAGCTTGGCAGGGGCGGGGGGGACAGATACGCAGTATTTT. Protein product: CASSLAGAGGTDTQYF.

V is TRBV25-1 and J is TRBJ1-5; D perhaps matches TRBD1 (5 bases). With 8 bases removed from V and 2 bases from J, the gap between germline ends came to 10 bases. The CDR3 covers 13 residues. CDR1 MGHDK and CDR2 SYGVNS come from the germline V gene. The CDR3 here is CASGTDGNQPQHF. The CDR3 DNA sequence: TGTGCCAGCGGGACGGACGGCAATCAGCCCCAGCATTTT.

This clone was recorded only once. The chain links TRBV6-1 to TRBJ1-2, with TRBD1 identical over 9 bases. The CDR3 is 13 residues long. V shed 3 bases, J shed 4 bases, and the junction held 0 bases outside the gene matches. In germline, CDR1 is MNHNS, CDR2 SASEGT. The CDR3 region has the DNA TGTGCCAGCAGTGAGACAGGGGGCTATGGCTACACCTTC. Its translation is CASSETGGYGYTF.

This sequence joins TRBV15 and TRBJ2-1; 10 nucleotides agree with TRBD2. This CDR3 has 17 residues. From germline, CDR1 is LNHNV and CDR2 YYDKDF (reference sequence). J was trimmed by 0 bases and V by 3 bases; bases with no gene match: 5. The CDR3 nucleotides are TGTGCCACCAGCAGTATAGCGGGAGGCACCTCCTACAATGAGCAGTTCTTC. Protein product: CATSSIAGGTSYNEQFF.

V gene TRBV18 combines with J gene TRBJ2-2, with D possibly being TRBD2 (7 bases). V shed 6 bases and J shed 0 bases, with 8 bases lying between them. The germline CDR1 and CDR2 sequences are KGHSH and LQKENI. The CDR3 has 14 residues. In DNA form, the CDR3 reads TGTGCCAGCTCCGGGGGGCCGAACACCGGGGAGCTGTTTTTT. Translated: CASSGGPNTGELFF.

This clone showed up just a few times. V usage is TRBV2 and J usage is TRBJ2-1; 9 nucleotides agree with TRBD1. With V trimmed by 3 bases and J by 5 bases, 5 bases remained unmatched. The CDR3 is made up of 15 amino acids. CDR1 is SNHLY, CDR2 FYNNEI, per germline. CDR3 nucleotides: TGTGCCAGCAGTGACTACAGGGGGCTGGACAATGAGCAGTTCTTC. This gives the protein CASSDYRGLDNEQFF.

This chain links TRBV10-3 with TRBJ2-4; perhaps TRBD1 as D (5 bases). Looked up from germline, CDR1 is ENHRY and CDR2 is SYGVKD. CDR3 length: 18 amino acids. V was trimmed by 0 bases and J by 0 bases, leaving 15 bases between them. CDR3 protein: CAISESGSDTLAKNIQYF. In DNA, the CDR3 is TGTGCCATCAGTGAGTCAGGTTCGGACACTCTAGCCAAAAACATTCAGTACTTC.

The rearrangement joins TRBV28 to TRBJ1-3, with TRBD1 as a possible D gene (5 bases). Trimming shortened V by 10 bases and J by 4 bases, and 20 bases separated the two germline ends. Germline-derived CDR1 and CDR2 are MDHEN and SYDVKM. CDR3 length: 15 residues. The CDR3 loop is CATQPFFEGGNTIYF. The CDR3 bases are TGTGCCACCCAACCTTTTTTTGAGGGGGGAAACACCATATATTTT. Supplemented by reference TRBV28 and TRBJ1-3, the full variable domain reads DVKVTQSSRYLVKRTGEKVFLECVQDMDHENMFWYRQDPGLGLRLIYFSYDVKMKEKGDIPEGYSVSREKKERFSLILESASTNQTSMYLCATQPFFEGGNTIYFGEGSWLTVV.